This TCR beta chain was identified in a study of blood T cells in healthy people across ages. Study outcomes and limitations: Any conclusive comparison of naive versus antigen-experienced cells was prevented by using unsorted PBMCs.

Each donor had 7.5 to 10 milliliters of peripheral blood drawn. Through a sample-barcoded 5' primer and a J-beta primer mix, a second PCR was run for about 6 to 11 cycles. TCRdb recomputed calls from the 5' RACE reads with MiXCR, one row per CDR3 protein. The table has roughly 800,000 distinct CDR3 sequences, roughly 64% seen once; the top ten hold roughly 22%. A few counts support this clonotype. As yet, its antigen is unknown. Trimming shortened V by 0 bases and J by 10 bases, and 17 bases separated the two germline ends. The germline gives CDR1 DFQATT, CDR2 SNEGSKA (reference sequence). The CDR3 consists of 14 residues.

Material for sequencing was blood. V usage is TRBV20-1 and J usage is TRBJ2-3; D remains ambiguous. The TCR originated in a man aged 30 to 45 in good health. The CDR3 DNA reads as TGCAGTGCTAGAGATTGGGCCCATATCTTCCCGCAGTATTTT. Its translation: CSARDWAHIFPQYF.